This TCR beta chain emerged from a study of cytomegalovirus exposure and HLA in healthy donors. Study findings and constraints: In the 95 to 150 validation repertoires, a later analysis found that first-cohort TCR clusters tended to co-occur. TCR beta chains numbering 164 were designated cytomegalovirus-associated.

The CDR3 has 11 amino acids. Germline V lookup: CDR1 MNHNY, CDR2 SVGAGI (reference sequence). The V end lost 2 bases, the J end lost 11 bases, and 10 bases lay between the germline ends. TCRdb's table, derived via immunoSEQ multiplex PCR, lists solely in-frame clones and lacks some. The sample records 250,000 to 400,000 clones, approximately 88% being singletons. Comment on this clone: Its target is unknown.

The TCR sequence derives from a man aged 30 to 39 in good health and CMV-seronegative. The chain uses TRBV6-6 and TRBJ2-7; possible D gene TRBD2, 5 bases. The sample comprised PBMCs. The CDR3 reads CASSYAEEEYF. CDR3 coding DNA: TGTGCCAGCAGTTACGCAGAGGAGGAGTACTTC.